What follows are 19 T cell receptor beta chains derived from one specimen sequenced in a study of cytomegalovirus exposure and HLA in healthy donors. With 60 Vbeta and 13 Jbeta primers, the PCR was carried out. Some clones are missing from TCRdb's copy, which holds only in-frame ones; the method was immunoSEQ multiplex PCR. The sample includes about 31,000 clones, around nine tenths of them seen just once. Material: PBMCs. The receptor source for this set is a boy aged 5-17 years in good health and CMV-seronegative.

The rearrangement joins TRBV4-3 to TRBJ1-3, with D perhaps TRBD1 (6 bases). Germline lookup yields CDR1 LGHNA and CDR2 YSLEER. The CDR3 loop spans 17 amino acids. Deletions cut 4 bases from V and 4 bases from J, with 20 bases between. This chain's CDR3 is CASSPARGLSTGNTIYF. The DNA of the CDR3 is TGCGCCAGCAGCCCGGCCAGGGGTCTTTCTACAGGAAACACCATATATTTT.

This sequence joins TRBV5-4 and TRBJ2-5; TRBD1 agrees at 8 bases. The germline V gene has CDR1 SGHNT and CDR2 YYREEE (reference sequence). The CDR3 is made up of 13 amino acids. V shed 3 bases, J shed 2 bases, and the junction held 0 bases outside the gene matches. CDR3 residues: CASSWTGQETQYF. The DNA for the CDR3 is TGTGCCAGCAGCTGGACAGGGCAAGAGACCCAGTACTTC.

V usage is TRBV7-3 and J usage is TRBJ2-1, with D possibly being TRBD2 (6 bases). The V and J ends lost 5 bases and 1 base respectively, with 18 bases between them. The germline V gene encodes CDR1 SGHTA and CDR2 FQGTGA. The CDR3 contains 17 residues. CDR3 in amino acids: CASSPLLGGRSYNEQFF. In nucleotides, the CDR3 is TGTGCCAGCAGCCCCCTTTTGGGAGGAAGGTCCTACAATGAGCAGTTCTTC. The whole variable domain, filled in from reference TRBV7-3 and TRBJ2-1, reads GAGVSQTPSNKVTEKGKYVELRCDPISGHTALYWYRQSLGQGPEFLIYFQGTGAADDSGLPNDRFFAVRPEGSVSTLKIQRTERGDSAVYLCASSPLLGGRSYNEQFFGPGTRLTVL.

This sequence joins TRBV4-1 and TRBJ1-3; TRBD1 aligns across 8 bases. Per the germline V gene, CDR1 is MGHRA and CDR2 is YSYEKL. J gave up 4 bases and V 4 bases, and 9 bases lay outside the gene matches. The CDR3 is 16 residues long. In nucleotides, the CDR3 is TGCGCCAGCAGCCGAGATCAGGGGGCGCGGGGAAACACCATATATTTT. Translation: CASSRDQGARGNTIYF.

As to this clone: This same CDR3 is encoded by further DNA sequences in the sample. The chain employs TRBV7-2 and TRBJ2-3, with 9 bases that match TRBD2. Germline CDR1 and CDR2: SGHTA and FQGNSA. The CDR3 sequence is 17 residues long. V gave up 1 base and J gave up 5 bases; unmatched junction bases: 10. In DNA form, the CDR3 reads TGTGCCAGCAGCTTAGTGGGTCGGCGGGGGGGCTTAGATACGCAGTATTTT. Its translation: CASSLVGRRGGLDTQYF. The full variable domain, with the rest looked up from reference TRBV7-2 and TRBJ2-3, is GAGVSQSPSNKVTEKGKDVELRCDPISGHTALYWYRQSLGQGLEFLIYFQGNSAPDKSGLPSDRFSAERTGGSVSTLTIQRTQQEDSAVYLCASSLVGRRGGLDTQYFGPGTRLTVL.

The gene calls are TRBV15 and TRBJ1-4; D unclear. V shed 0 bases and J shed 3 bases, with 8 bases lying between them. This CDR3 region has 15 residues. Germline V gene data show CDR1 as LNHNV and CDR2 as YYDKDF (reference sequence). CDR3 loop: CATSRDRLSNEKLFF. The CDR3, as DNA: TGTGCCACCAGCAGAGATCGGTTGTCTAATGAAAAACTGTTTTTT.

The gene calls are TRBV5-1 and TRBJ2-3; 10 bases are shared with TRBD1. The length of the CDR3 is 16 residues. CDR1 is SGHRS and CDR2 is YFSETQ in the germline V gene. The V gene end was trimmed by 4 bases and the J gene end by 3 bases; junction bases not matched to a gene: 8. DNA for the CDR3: TGCGCCAGCAGCGCGGGACAGGGGCTGGTGACAGATACGCAGTATTTT. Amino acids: CASSAGQGLVTDTQYF.

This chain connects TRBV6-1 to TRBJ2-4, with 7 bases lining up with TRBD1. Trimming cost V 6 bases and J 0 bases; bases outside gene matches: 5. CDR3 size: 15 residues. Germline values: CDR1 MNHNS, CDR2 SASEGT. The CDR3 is CASRGTVIAKNIQYF. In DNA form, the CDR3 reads TGTGCCAGCAGAGGGACAGTAATAGCCAAAAACATTCAGTACTTC.

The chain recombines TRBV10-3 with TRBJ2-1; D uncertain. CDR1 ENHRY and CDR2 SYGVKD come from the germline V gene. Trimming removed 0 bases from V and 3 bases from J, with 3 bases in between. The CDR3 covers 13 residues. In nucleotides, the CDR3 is TGTGCCATCAGTGAGTCGAGCTACAATGAGCAGTTCTTC. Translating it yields CAISESSYNEQFF.

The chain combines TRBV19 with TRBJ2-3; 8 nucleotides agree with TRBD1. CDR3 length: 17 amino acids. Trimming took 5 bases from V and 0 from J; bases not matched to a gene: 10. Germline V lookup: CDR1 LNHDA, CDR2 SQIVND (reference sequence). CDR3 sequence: CASSPRQGSPSTDTQYF. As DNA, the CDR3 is TGTGCCAGTAGTCCCCGACAGGGGAGTCCTAGCACAGATACGCAGTATTTT.

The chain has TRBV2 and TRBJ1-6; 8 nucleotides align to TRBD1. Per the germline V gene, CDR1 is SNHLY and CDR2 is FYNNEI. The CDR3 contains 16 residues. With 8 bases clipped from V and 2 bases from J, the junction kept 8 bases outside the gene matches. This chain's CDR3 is CASFSSGGAYNSPLHF. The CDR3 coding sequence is TGTGCCAGCTTCTCCTCAGGGGGCGCCTATAATTCACCCCTCCACTTT.

The CDR3 protein is CASSQDGTPGETQYF. The DNA of the CDR3 is TGCGCCAGCAGCCAAGATGGGACACCGGGGGAGACCCAGTACTTC. The chain recombines TRBV4-3 with TRBJ2-5; maybe TRBD1 (6 bases). Germline V lookup: CDR1 LGHNA, CDR2 YSLEER. CDR3 length: 15 amino acids. Trimming stripped 0 bases from V and 5 bases from J, with 13 bases between.

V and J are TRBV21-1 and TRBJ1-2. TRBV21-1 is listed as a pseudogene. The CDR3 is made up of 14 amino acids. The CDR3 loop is CASSKAGGAGGYTF. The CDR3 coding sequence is TGTGCCAGCAGCAAAGCGGGGGGGGCTGGGGGCTACACCTTC.

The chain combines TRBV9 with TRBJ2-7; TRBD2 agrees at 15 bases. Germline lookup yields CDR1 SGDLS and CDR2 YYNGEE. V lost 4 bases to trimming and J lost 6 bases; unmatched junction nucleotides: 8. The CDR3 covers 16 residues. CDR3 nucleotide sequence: TGTGCCAGCAGCCCGGGACTAGCGGGGGGCTTGGCCGAGCAGTACTTC. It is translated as CASSPGLAGGLAEQYF.

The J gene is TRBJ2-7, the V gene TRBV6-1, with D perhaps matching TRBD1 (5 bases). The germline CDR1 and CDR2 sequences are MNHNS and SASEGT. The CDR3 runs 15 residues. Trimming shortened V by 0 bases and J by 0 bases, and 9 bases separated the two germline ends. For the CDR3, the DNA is TGTGCCAGCAGTGAAGCGGAAGGGGCCTCCTACGAGCAGTACTTC. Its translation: CASSEAEGASYEQYF.

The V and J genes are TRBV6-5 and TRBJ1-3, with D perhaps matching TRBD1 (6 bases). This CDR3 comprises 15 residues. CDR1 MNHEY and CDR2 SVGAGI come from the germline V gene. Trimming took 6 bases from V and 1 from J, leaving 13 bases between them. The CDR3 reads CASRPQGNSGNTIYF. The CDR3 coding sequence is TGTGCCAGCAGGCCACAGGGAAATTCTGGAAACACCATATATTTT.

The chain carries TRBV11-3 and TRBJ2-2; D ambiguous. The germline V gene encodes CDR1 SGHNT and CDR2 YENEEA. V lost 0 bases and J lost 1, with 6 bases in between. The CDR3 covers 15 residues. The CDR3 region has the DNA TGTGCCAGCAGCTTAGATAGCCAGAACACCGGGGAGCTGTTTTTT. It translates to CASSLDSQNTGELFF.

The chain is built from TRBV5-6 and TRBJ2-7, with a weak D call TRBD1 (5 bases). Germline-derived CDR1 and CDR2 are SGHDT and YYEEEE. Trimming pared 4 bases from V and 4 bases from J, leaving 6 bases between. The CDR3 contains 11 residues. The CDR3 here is CASSQGYEQYF. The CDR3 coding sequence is TGTGCCAGCAGCCAGGGTTACGAGCAGTACTTC. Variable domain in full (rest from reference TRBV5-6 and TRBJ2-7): DAGVTQSPTHLIKTRGQQVTLRCSPKSGHDTVSWYQQALGQGPQFIFQYYEEEERQRGNFPDRFSGHQFPNYSSELNVNALLLGDSALYLCASSQGYEQYFGPGTRLTVT.

The CDR3, as DNA: TGTGCCAGTAGTGGTGGGACAGCGTATAATTCACCCCTCCACTTT. Translated, it gives CASSGGTAYNSPLHF. V and J are TRBV19 and TRBJ1-6; TRBD1 matches at 7 bases. Germline V gene lookup returns CDR1 LNHDA and CDR2 SQIVND (reference sequence). CDR3 length equals 15 residues. After removal of 5 bases from V and 4 bases from J, the junction contained 5 bases not matched to a gene.